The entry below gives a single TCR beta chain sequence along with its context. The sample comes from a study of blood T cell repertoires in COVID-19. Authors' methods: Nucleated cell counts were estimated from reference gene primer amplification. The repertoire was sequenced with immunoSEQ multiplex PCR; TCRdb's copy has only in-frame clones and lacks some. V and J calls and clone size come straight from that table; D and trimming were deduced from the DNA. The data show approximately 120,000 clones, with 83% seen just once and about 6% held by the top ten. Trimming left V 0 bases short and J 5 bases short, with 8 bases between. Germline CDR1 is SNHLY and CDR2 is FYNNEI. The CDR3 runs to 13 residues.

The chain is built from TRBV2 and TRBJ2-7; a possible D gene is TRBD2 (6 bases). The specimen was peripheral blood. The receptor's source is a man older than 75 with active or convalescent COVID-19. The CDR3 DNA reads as TGTGCCAGCAGTGAAGCGGAGGGCGACGAGCAGTACTTC. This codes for CASSEAEGDEQYF.